This T cell receptor (beta chain) was captured by sequencing in a study of a mutant IDH1 vaccine in newly diagnosed glioma. Study-level background: Vaccination was launched 4-6 weeks after radiotherapy alone, or with temozolomide cycles.

The table came from immunoSEQ multiplex PCR; TCRdb's copy has only in-frame clones and leaves some out. The top ten clones hold about 9% of a sample with approximately 25,000 clones, about 78% of them seen once. Time point meaning: week 11, during vaccination. In every dose of vaccine, 300 ug of mutant IDH1 20-mer peptide was given alongside topical imiquimod. Of note for this clone: What it binds is unknown.

Sequencing was performed on PBMCs, taken from a glioma patient whose treatment included an IDH1 peptide vaccine. The TCR sequence derives from a woman aged 18-29 years with glioma.

CDR3 sequence (DNA): TGTGCCAGCAGCGACCGGTGGGAGACCCAGTACTTC. As protein: CASSDRWETQYF. The chain links TRBV9 to TRBJ2-5; D is unclear. The ends were cut back, 3 bases at V and 5 bases at J, with 8 bases in the middle. Germline V gene sequence: CDR1 SGDLS, CDR2 YYNGEE. This CDR3 has 12 amino acids.